Listed here are 28 T cell receptor beta chains from one sample, sequenced in a study of blood T cell repertoires in COVID-19. Using immunoSEQ multiplex PCR, the repertoire was profiled, and TCRdb retains in-frame clones only, with some absent. This sample yields about 160,000 clones, of which about 85% are seen a single time; around 1% belongs to the top ten. Sequenced material: peripheral blood. The source is a man aged 40-55 years with acute or convalescent COVID-19.

The chain combines TRBV6-1 with TRBJ1-6; D ambiguous. Germline-derived CDR1 and CDR2 are MNHNS and SASEGT. The CDR3 length is 13 residues. With 2 bases removed from V and 9 bases from J, the gap between germline ends came to 8 bases. The CDR3 is CASSEMRASPLHF. The CDR3 coding sequence is TGTGCCAGCAGTGAAATGAGGGCTTCACCCCTCCACTTT.

V gene TRBV30 combines with J gene TRBJ1-2; the D gene is possibly TRBD1 (5 bases). The germline V gene encodes CDR1 GTSNPN and CDR2 SVGIG (reference sequence). V gave up 0 bases and J gave up 8 bases, with 13 bases separating them. The CDR3 contains 13 residues. DNA of the CDR3: TGTGCCTGGAGTGTGTCCGGGGCGGGGGGCTACACCTTC. Translating it yields CAWSVSGAGGYTF. The whole variable domain, remainder taken from reference TRBV30 and TRBJ1-2, is SQTIHQWPATLVQPVGSPLSLECTVEGTSNPNLYWYRQAAGRGLQLLFYSVGIGQISSEVPQNLSASRPQDRQFILSSKKLLLSDSGFYLCAWSVSGAGGYTFGSGTRLTVV.

The rearrangement uses TRBV6-2 or TRBV6-3 and TRBJ1-1; 8 bases are a match to TRBD1. After removal of 5 bases from V and 1 base from J, the junction contained 9 bases not matched to a gene. Germline lookup yields CDR1 MNHEY and CDR2 SVGEGT. The CDR3 covers 16 residues. This CDR3 is CASSDDRGGRNTEAFF. The CDR3 DNA is TGTGCCAGCAGTGACGACAGGGGAGGAAGGAACACTGAAGCTTTCTTT.

J is TRBJ1-2 and V is TRBV24-1; 7 bases match TRBD1. CDR3 length equals 15 residues. Losses at the gene ends were 4 bases for V and 7 bases for J; bases not matched to a gene: 11. Germline loops: CDR1 KGHDR, CDR2 SFDVKD. The chain's CDR3 is CATSDNPGQRFGYTF. The CDR3 region has the DNA TGTGCCACCAGTGACAATCCGGGACAGCGCTTTGGCTACACCTTC.

The DNA for the CDR3 is TGTGCCAGCAGACCTGACAGGGCCCCTGAGGATGAGCAGTTCTTC. Amino acid sequence: CASRPDRAPEDEQFF. This chain joins TRBV25-1 and TRBJ2-1; 7 bases align to TRBD1. The CDR3 contains 15 residues. Germline trimming cut 6 bases from V and 8 bases from J; bases unmatched to any gene: 13. Germline CDR1 reads MGHDK; CDR2 reads SYGVNS.

The rearrangement joins TRBV12-5 to TRBJ2-7; perhaps TRBD2 as D (5 bases). This CDR3 contains 14 residues. V lost 2 bases and J 7 bases, leaving 15 bases between the germline ends. Germline lookup yields CDR1 LGHNT and CDR2 FRNRAP. The CDR3 region is CASGLMGGFDEQYF. DNA of the CDR3: TGTGCTAGTGGTTTGATGGGCGGGTTCGATGAGCAGTACTTC.

This clone came up many times. The chain links TRBV5-3 to TRBJ2-3; 12 positions match TRBD1. TRBV5-3 is known as an ORF, though its function is uncertain. The CDR3 sequence is 14 residues long. Germline trimming cut 4 bases from V and 4 bases from J; bases unmatched to any gene: 1. The CDR3 DNA sequence: TGTGCCAGAAGCCGGGACAGGGGGCCAGATACGCAGTATTTT. Translation gives CARSRDRGPDTQYF.

The V gene is TRBV10-3, the J gene TRBJ1-5; D possibly corresponds to TRBD1 (6 bases). CDR3 size: 13 residues. Looked up from germline, CDR1 is ENHRY and CDR2 is SYGVKD. V lost 9 bases to trimming and J lost 7 bases, with 16 bases between them. CDR3 coding DNA: TGTGCCATTACCCAGGGGTATGACCAGCCCCAGCATTTT. It encodes CAITQGYDQPQHF.

This rearrangement joins TRBV12-5 to TRBJ1-5, with TRBD1 matching over 9 bases. CDR3 length equals 17 residues. CDR1 and CDR2 from the germline V gene are LGHNT and FRNRAP. The junction had 9 bases not matched to a gene; V was cut back by 6 bases and J by 0 bases. For the CDR3, the DNA is TGTGCTAGTGGAAGGACAGGGGCGATTTATAGCAATCAGCCCCAGCATTTT. It yields the protein CASGRTGAIYSNQPQHF.

The chain recombines TRBV24-1 with TRBJ2-3; 8 bases line up with TRBD2. This CDR3 region has 16 residues. J lost 4 bases, V lost 6 bases, and 11 bases had no gene match. In germline, CDR1 is KGHDR, CDR2 SFDVKD. The CDR3 is CATSTYLAGSPDTQYF. CDR3 in DNA: TGTGCCACCAGTACCTATTTAGCGGGGTCCCCAGATACGCAGTATTTT.

The V call is TRBV19, the J call TRBJ1-6; D gene unclear. Germline loops: CDR1 LNHDA, CDR2 SQIVND (reference sequence). The CDR3 consists of 13 residues. The V end lost 5 bases, the J end lost 19 bases, and 21 bases lay between the germline ends. CDR3 loop: CASSEGIVGEVHF. DNA of the CDR3: TGTGCCAGTAGTGAGGGAATCGTAGGTGAGGTGCACTTT.

V usage is TRBV10-3 and J usage is TRBJ2-3; 14 bases match TRBD2. V trimming: 6 bases; J trimming: 4 bases; junction bases outside the gene matches: 6. The CDR3 length is 16 residues. CDR1 and CDR2 (germline): ENHRY, SYGVKD. The CDR3 region is CAIRPGLAGGPDTQYF. CDR3 bases: TGTGCCATCAGACCAGGACTAGCGGGGGGCCCAGATACGCAGTATTTT.

The CDR3 nucleotides read TGTGCCACCAGCACAAGGACAGGGTCTAATTCACCCCTCCACTTT. Translated, it gives CATSTRTGSNSPLHF. This chain connects TRBV15 to TRBJ1-6, with 8 bases identical to TRBD1. The CDR3 has 15 amino acids. Germline assignment: CDR1 LNHNV and CDR2 YYDKDF (reference sequence). V shed 4 bases and J 6 bases; nucleotides not matched to a gene: 5.

The rearrangement joins TRBV2 to TRBJ2-2; 9 bases agree with TRBD1. J gave up 6 bases and V 7 bases, and 9 bases lay outside the gene matches. The CDR3 covers 15 residues. Germline V gene lookup returns CDR1 SNHLY and CDR2 FYNNEI. The chain's CDR3 is CASTGQGFRSGELFF. As DNA, the CDR3 is TGTGCCAGCACAGGACAGGGGTTCAGATCCGGGGAGCTGTTTTTT.

This clone was seen only once. The chain combines TRBV6-1 with TRBJ2-2; D is possibly TRBD1 (5 bases). From germline, CDR1 is MNHNS and CDR2 SASEGT. The CDR3 totals 14 residues. The V and J ends lost 3 bases and 7 bases respectively, with 12 bases between them. The CDR3 here is CASSEQGKGGELFF. The CDR3 bases are TGTGCCAGCAGTGAGCAGGGAAAGGGCGGGGAGCTGTTTTTT.

The rearrangement joins TRBV5-1 to TRBJ2-2, with D perhaps TRBD1 (5 bases). Trimming removed 1 base at V and 4 bases at J, with 11 bases between. Germline lookup yields CDR1 SGHRS and CDR2 YFSETQ. The CDR3 is 15 amino acids. The CDR3 nucleotides read TGCGCCAGCAGCTTGTCAGGGATGGTCACCGGGGAGCTGTTTTTT. Protein sequence: CASSLSGMVTGELFF.

This chain connects TRBV19 to TRBJ2-5; weak D call: TRBD1 (6 bases). Trimming cost V 6 bases and J 4 bases, with 15 bases left between them. Germline CDR1 LNHDA, CDR2 SQIVND (reference sequence). CDR3 size: 14 residues. The CDR3 loop reads CASSRTASAETQYF. The DNA of the CDR3 is TGTGCCAGTAGCCGGACAGCTTCGGCAGAGACCCAGTACTTC.

The chain is built from TRBV27 and TRBJ1-2, with TRBD1 matching over 8 bases. This CDR3 spans 17 amino acids. Germline lookup yields CDR1 MNHEY and CDR2 SMNVEV (reference sequence). The J segment lost 3 bases and the V segment lost 4 bases, leaving 13 bases of the junction unmatched. The CDR3 nucleotides read TGTGCCAGCAGTTCAAAGCTCCGGGACAGGAGTTACTATGGCTACACCTTC. It codes for CASSSKLRDRSYYGYTF.

The chain links TRBV25-1 to TRBJ2-1, with 14 bases identical to TRBD2. V lost 4 bases to trimming and J lost 8 bases; unmatched junction nucleotides: 7. Germline CDR1 is MGHDK and CDR2 is SYGVNS. The CDR3 consists of 16 residues. The CDR3 reads CASSGTSGGHGDEQFF. CDR3 nucleotide sequence: TGTGCCAGCAGTGGGACTAGCGGGGGGCATGGGGATGAGCAGTTCTTC.

This clone was observed once. The chain couples TRBV7-2 to TRBJ1-5, with 7 bases aligning to TRBD1. The CDR3 consists of 13 residues. The V and J ends lost 3 bases and 7 bases, in that order; junction bases with no gene match: 3. Per the germline V gene, CDR1 is SGHTA and CDR2 is FQGNSA. The CDR3 DNA sequence: TGTGCCAGCAGCTTTGACAGGGTCCAGCCCCAGCATTTT. This codes for CASSFDRVQPQHF.

The rearrangement links TRBV19 to TRBJ1-3; D remains unclear. The V gene's germline CDR1 is LNHDA and CDR2 SQIVND (reference sequence). With 8 bases removed from V and 0 bases from J, the gap between germline ends came to 17 bases. The CDR3 sequence is 16 residues long. CDR3 sequence (DNA): TGTGCCAGTGGGGAGACTGAGCCTGTCTCTGGAAACACCATATATTTT. It codes for CASGETEPVSGNTIYF.

The V gene is TRBV19, the J gene TRBJ2-7, with TRBD2 matching 8 bases. Trimming at V came to 3 bases and at J to 5 bases, leaving 3 bases not matched to a gene. Per germline, CDR1 LNHDA and CDR2 SQIVND (reference sequence). The CDR3 is 13 amino acids. The CDR3 DNA reads as TGTGCCAGTAGTATTGGAGCGGGGGACGAGCAGTACTTC. Encoded protein: CASSIGAGDEQYF.

The chain couples TRBV28 to TRBJ1-5; a weak D match, TRBD1 (5 bases). CDR3 length: 19 amino acids. Per the germline V gene, CDR1 is MDHEN and CDR2 is SYDVKM. Trimming left V 7 bases short and J 0 bases short, with 25 bases between. The CDR3 DNA is TGTGCCAGCACTGGGACTGCCCTCCTCTACGGGGATAGCAATCAGCCCCAGCATTTT. It specifies CASTGTALLYGDSNQPQHF.

This chain joins TRBV5-5 and TRBJ1-1; 7 bases are shared with TRBD1. The CDR3 runs 16 residues. The germline CDR1 and CDR2 sequences are SGHKS and YYEKEE (reference sequence). J was trimmed by 2 bases and V by 1 base; bases with no gene match: 8. The CDR3 here is CASSLTWTGQNTEAFF. CDR3 coding DNA: TGTGCCAGCAGCTTGACCTGGACAGGCCAAAACACTGAAGCTTTCTTT.

V is TRBV6-5 and J is TRBJ1-6; no clear D gene. The CDR3 spans 14 residues. V lost 7 bases to trimming and J lost 14 bases, with 21 bases between them. Germline CDR1 is MNHEY and CDR2 is SVGAGI. The CDR3 DNA is TGTGCCAGCAAACGGGGTTCCAATGGTGTCACCCTCCACTTT. It codes for CASKRGSNGVTLHF.

This chain connects TRBV2 to TRBJ2-2; D might be TRBD2 (5 bases). CDR3 length: 16 amino acids. Per germline, CDR1 SNHLY and CDR2 FYNNEI. The ends were cut back, 3 bases at V and 3 bases at J, with 14 bases in the middle. CDR3 in amino acids: CASSDRRLDDTGELFF. In DNA form, the CDR3 reads TGTGCCAGCAGTGACCGGAGGCTGGATGACACCGGGGAGCTGTTTTTT.

V gene TRBV28 combines with J gene TRBJ2-2; TRBD1 aligns across 11 bases. V was clipped by 4 bases and J by 6 bases; unmatched bases: 7. Germline CDR1 MDHEN, CDR2 SYDVKM. This CDR3 is built from 16 residues. The CDR3 sequence is CASSSPGQGESGELFF. CDR3 DNA sequence: TGTGCCAGCAGTTCTCCGGGACAGGGGGAGTCCGGGGAGCTGTTTTTT.

The chain recombines TRBV5-4 with TRBJ1-1, with D perhaps matching TRBD1 (6 bases). This CDR3 comprises 14 residues. Germline CDR1 and CDR2: SGHNT and YYREEE (reference sequence). Trimming pared 6 bases from V and 3 bases from J, leaving 15 bases between. The CDR3 coding sequence is TGTGCCAGCACTCAAAGGGGGGGGGACACTGAAGCTTTCTTT. Encoded protein: CASTQRGGDTEAFF.